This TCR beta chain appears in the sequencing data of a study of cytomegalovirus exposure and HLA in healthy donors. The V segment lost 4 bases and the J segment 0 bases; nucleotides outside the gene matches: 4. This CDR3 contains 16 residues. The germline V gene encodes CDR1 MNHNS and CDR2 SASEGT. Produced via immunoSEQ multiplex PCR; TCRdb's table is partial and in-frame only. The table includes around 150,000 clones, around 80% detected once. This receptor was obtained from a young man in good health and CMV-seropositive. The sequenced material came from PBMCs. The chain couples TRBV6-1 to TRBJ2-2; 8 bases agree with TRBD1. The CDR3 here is CASSGTGLPNTGELFF. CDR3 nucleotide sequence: TGTGCCAGCAGTGGGACAGGGCTACCGAACACCGGGGAGCTGTTTTTT.